These 24 T cell receptor beta chains share one sample of origin, sequenced in a study of T cell repertoires in cytomegalovirus infection. Using its own MiXCR run on the reads, TCRdb lists one record per CDR3 protein. Among roughly 500,000 distinct CDR3 sequences listed, roughly a third were seen once. These receptors lack a known antigen. This specimen was cultured PBMCs, taken from culture after CMV antigen stimulation. These receptors came from a human donor in good health (CMV status not recorded). Some clones in this sample may be carry-over from other donors' samples.

On this clonotype itself: Given a much more abundant clone one base away, this may be a read error. This rearrangement joins TRBV11-3 to TRBJ2-2, with TRBD1 identical over 7 bases. CDR1 SGHNT and CDR2 YENEEA come from the germline V gene. The CDR3 is 15 residues long. The CDR3 sequence: CAIRLDRDAPGDLFF. The CDR3 DNA follows: TGTGCCATACGCCTTGACAGGGATGCACCCGGGGACCTGTTTTTT.

This sequence joins TRBV19 and TRBJ1-1; TRBD1 aligns across 11 bases. Germline CDR1 is LNHDA and CDR2 is SQIVND (reference sequence). The CDR3 loop spans 16 amino acids. After removal of 5 bases from V and 0 bases from J, the junction contained 5 bases not matched to a gene. CDR3 DNA: TGTGCCAGTAGTCCACCGGGACAGGGGGTGAACACTGAAGCTTTCTTT. Its protein product is CASSPPGQGVNTEAFF.

V is TRBV6-5 and J is TRBJ1-6; TRBD1 matches 9 bases. The V segment lost 2 bases and the J segment 0 bases; nucleotides outside the gene matches: 8. The CDR3 is made up of 19 amino acids. Germline V gene sequence: CDR1 MNHEY, CDR2 SVGAGI. In DNA, the CDR3 is TGTGCCAGCAGTTACATGGGGACAGGGATTAGCTCCTATAATTCACCCCTCCACTTT. Translating gives CASSYMGTGISSYNSPLHF.

The chain recombines TRBV4-1 with TRBJ2-2; a weak D match, TRBD2 (6 bases). The length of the CDR3 is 17 residues. The germline gives CDR1 MGHRA, CDR2 YSYEKL. V lost 0 bases, J lost 5 bases, and 16 bases lay in between. The CDR3 is CASSQDAHGGGTGELFF. The CDR3 bases are TGCGCCAGCAGCCAAGATGCCCATGGGGGAGGTACCGGGGAGCTGTTTTTT.

This chain joins TRBV5-1 and TRBJ2-3; no reliable D call. Trimming shortened V by 0 bases and J by 2 bases, and 7 bases separated the two germline ends. Per the germline V gene, CDR1 is SGHRS and CDR2 is YFSETQ. The CDR3 is 14 amino acids. CDR3 bases: TGCGCCAGCAGCTTGGCCCCAGACACAGATACGCAGTATTTT. It codes for CASSLAPDTDTQYF. The full variable domain, completed using reference TRBV5-1 and TRBJ2-3, is KAGVTQTPRYLIKTRGQQVTLSCSPISGHRSVSWYQQTPGQGLQFLFEYFSETQRNKGNFPGRFSGRQFSNSRSEMNVSTLELGDSALYLCASSLAPDTDTQYFGPGTRLTVL.

This clonotype was observed a handful of times. This chain connects TRBV7-9 to TRBJ1-2; the D is unclear. The CDR3 has 13 residues. Trimming removed 4 bases from V and 2 bases from J, with 8 bases in between. From germline, CDR1 is SEHNR and CDR2 FQNEAQ (reference sequence). The CDR3 sequence: CASSSSGNYGYTF. CDR3 sequence (DNA): TGTGCCAGCAGCTCTTCGGGGAACTATGGCTACACCTTC.

This clonotype was observed at least ten times. The V gene is TRBV6-1, the J gene TRBJ2-2; D gene ambiguous. V lost 2 bases and J 0 bases, leaving 10 bases between the germline ends. Germline V gene sequence: CDR1 MNHNS, CDR2 SASEGT. This CDR3 comprises 16 residues. The CDR3: CASSERSASNTGELFF. CDR3 nucleotide sequence: TGTGCCAGCAGTGAAAGGTCAGCATCGAACACCGGGGAGCTGTTTTTT.

This clonotype was detected ten times or more. The chain carries TRBV7-2 and TRBJ2-7; D call uncertain. V was shortened by 1 base and J by 3 bases, with 7 bases between the two germline ends. The CDR3 contains 13 residues. CDR1 SGHTA and CDR2 FQGNSA come from the germline V gene. CDR3 sequence (DNA): TGTGCCAGCAGCTTAGGTGTGAGCTACGAGCAGTACGTC. Its translation: CASSLGVSYEQYV.

The chain couples TRBV2 to TRBJ2-3; D is unresolved. V was cut by 2 bases and J by 4 bases, with 4 bases left in between. Germline V gene sequence: CDR1 SNHLY, CDR2 FYNNEI. The CDR3 runs 12 residues. CDR3 DNA: TGTGCCAGCAGTGAATTCCCAGATACGCAGTATTTT. Its protein is CASSEFPDTQYF.

This clonotype was counted between two and nine times. The chain combines TRBV19 with TRBJ2-5, with D possibly matching TRBD2 (6 bases). The CDR3 has 14 residues. Germline V gene sequence: CDR1 LNHDA, CDR2 SQIVND (reference sequence). Trimming took 4 bases from V and 4 from J, leaving 13 bases between them. The CDR3 sequence: CASSRGTFPETQYF. CDR3 bases: TGTGCCAGTAGTAGGGGGACTTTCCCAGAGACCCAGTACTTC.

The sample holds a few counts of this clonotype. The rearrangement uses TRBV4-1 and TRBJ2-5; 8 nucleotides match TRBD2. The germline V gene encodes CDR1 MGHRA and CDR2 YSYEKL. The CDR3 has 15 amino acids. The V segment lost 2 bases and the J segment 2 bases; nucleotides outside the gene matches: 4. The CDR3 is CASSQWVAGQETQYF. Written as DNA, the CDR3 is TGCGCCAGCAGCCAATGGGTAGCGGGACAAGAGACCCAGTACTTC.

This clonotype was counted between two and nine times. The chain joins TRBV7-2 to TRBJ2-7; 10 bases are shared with TRBD1. The CDR3 length is 17 residues. Germline V gene sequence: CDR1 SGHTA, CDR2 FQGNSA. Trimming took 3 bases from V and 0 from J; bases not matched to a gene: 8. CDR3 bases: TGTGCCAGCAGCTTTCCGGGACAGGGGCTAAGCTCCTACGAGCAGTACTTC. It yields the protein CASSFPGQGLSSYEQYF.

This clonotype was recorded a few times. CDR3 amino acids: CASSIGGSGTEAFF. The CDR3 DNA reads as TGTGCCAGTAGTATCGGCGGGTCTGGCACTGAAGCTTTCTTT. The rearrangement joins TRBV19 to TRBJ1-1; the D is unclear. CDR1 LNHDA and CDR2 SQIVND come from the germline V gene (reference sequence). CDR3 length equals 14 residues. Trimming took off 3 bases at V and 4 bases at J, with 12 bases between the two ends.

This clonotype was detected many times. CDR3 in DNA: TGTGCCTGGAGCGCCCCGCTAGCGGGAGTTGGCCCAGATACGCAGTATTTT. It specifies CAWSAPLAGVGPDTQYF. The chain joins TRBV30 to TRBJ2-3, with 10 bases lining up with TRBD2. This CDR3 contains 17 residues. Germline V lookup: CDR1 GTSNPN, CDR2 SVGIG (reference sequence). After removal of 3 bases from V and 4 bases from J, the junction contained 13 bases not matched to a gene.

This clonotype has more than one count but fewer than ten. Because the CDR3's place on the DNA is in doubt, the DNA is left out and the CDR3 is given as listed by TCRdb. The chain uses TRBV27 and TRBJ1-5. From germline, CDR1 is MNHEY and CDR2 SMNVEV (reference sequence). The CDR3 has 13 residues if both end residues are counted. Here the CDR3 reads CASSSSYNQPQHF.

This clonotype was seen a few times. J is TRBJ2-1 and V is TRBV5-6; 10 bases align to TRBD2. The ends lost 4 bases at V and 3 bases at J; junction bases unmatched: 4. This CDR3 is built from 15 residues. Per the germline V gene, CDR1 is SGHDT and CDR2 is YYEEEE. CDR3 region: CASSPLAGVYNEQFF. CDR3 DNA: TGTGCCAGCAGCCCCCTAGCGGGAGTCTACAATGAGCAGTTCTTC.

This clonotype appeared a few times. The rearrangement uses TRBV5-4 and TRBJ2-7; D not resolved. Germline V gives CDR1 SGHNT, CDR2 YYREEE (reference sequence). With 0 bases removed from V and 3 bases from J, the gap between germline ends came to 7 bases. The CDR3 length is 13 residues. The CDR3 protein is CASSLEGHYEQYF. In DNA, the CDR3 is TGTGCCAGCAGCTTGGAGGGCCACTACGAGCAGTACTTC.

CDR3 loop: CASSQIQGARYEQYF. CDR3 coding DNA: TGTGCCAGCAGCCAAATACAGGGGGCCCGCTACGAGCAGTACTTC. The chain joins TRBV6-6 to TRBJ2-7, with 9 bases matching TRBD1. This CDR3 has 15 amino acids. The germline gives CDR1 MNHNY, CDR2 SVGAGI (reference sequence). Unmatched junction bases numbered 9, after V lost 6 bases and J lost 3 bases.

The genes are TRBV29-1 and TRBJ2-3; 9 positions agree with TRBD1. Germline CDR1 SQVTM, CDR2 ANQGSEA. The CDR3 extends over 12 amino acids. Germline trimming cut 6 bases from V and 9 bases from J; bases unmatched to any gene: 7. CDR3 in amino acids: CSVDRGRFTQYF. The CDR3, as DNA: TGCAGCGTGGACAGGGGTCGTTTCACGCAGTATTTT.

A few counts support this clonotype. The V call is TRBV7-2, the J call TRBJ1-5; a weak D match, TRBD1 (6 bases). Trimming left V 8 bases short and J 3 bases short, with 8 bases between. The CDR3 totals 12 residues. The germline V gene encodes CDR1 SGHTA and CDR2 FQGNSA. CDR3 amino acids: CASGGANQPQHF. Written as DNA, the CDR3 is TGTGCCAGCGGGGGGGCCAATCAGCCCCAGCATTTT.

This clonotype came up once. Relative to the germline gene, one junction end is altered; a read error may explain this. This chain connects TRBV6-2 or TRBV6-3 to TRBJ2-4, with TRBD1 as a possible D gene (5 bases). This CDR3 is built from 13 residues. From germline, CDR1 is MNHEY and CDR2 SVGEGT. CDR3 in DNA: TGTGCCAGCAGTTACGCTTCCTTGGGAAAAGGGGACTTC. Translating it yields CASSYASLGKGDF.

This chain connects TRBV6-5 to TRBJ1-2; TRBD1 matches 11 bases. Per germline, CDR1 MNHEY and CDR2 SVGAGI. The CDR3 is 15 amino acids. J lost 6 bases, V lost 10 bases, and 13 bases had no gene match. The CDR3 bases are TGTGCCACCAACCGGGACAGGGGGTATGGAAATGGCTACACCTTC. Amino acids: CATNRDRGYGNGYTF.

The chain carries TRBV6-5 and TRBJ2-1; TRBD2 is a possible D gene (5 bases). The ends were cut back, 0 bases at V and 7 bases at J, with 16 bases in the middle. The CDR3 has 16 residues. The germline gives CDR1 MNHEY, CDR2 SVGAGI. The CDR3 DNA follows: TGTGCCAGCAGTTACTCGAGTGTGGGAGTCTTTAATGAGCAGTTCTTC. Encoded protein: CASSYSSVGVFNEQFF.

On this clonotype: A much larger clone lies a single base off, so this may be a read error. This rearrangement joins TRBV7-2 to TRBJ2-5, with D possibly called TRBD1 or TRBD2 (5 bases each). Germline CDR1 reads SGHTA; CDR2 reads FQGNSA. This CDR3 has 15 residues. Trimming took 4 bases from V and 6 from J, leaving 18 bases between them. The CDR3 coding sequence is TGTGCCAGCAGCTCCGTGGGACGGGGTCGACAGACCCAGTACTTC. Residues: CASSSVGRGRQTQYF.